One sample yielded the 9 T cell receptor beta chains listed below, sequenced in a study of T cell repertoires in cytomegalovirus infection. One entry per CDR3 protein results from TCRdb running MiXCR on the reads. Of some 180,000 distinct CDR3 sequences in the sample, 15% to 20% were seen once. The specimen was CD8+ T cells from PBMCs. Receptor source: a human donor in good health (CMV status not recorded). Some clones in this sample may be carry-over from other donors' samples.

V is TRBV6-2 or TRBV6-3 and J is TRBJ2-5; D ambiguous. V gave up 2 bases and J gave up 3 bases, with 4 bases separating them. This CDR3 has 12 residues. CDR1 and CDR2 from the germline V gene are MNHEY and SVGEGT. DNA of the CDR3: TGTGCCAGCAGTTACACCAAAGAGACCCAGTACTTC. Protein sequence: CASSYTKETQYF.

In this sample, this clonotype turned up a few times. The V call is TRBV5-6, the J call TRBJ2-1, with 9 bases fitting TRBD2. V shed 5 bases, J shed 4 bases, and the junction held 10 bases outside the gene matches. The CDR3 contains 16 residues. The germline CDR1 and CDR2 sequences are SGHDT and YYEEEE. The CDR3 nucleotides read TGTGCCAGCAGGGAAGAAAGCGGGGGGAATTACAATGAGCAGTTCTTC. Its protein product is CASREESGGNYNEQFF.

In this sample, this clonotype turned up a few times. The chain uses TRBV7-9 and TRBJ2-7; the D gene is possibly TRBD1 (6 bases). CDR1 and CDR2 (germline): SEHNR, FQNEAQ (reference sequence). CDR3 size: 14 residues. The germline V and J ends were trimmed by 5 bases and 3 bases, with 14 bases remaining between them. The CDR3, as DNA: TGTGCCAGCAGCGGGAGCACAGGGCGCTACGAGCAGTACTTC. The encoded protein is CASSGSTGRYEQYF.

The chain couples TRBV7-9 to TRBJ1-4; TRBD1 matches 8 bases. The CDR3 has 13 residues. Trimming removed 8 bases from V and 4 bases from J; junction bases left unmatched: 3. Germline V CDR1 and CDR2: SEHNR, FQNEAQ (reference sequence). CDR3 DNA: TGTGCCAGCGCAGGGGGCATTAATGAAAAACTGTTTTTT. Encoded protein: CASAGGINEKLFF.

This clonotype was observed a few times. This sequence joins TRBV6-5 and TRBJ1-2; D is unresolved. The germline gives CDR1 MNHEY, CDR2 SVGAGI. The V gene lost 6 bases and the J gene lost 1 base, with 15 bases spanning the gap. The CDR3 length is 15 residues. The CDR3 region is CASSLLDGDNYGYTF. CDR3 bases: TGTGCCAGCAGCCTATTGGACGGGGATAACTATGGCTACACCTTC.

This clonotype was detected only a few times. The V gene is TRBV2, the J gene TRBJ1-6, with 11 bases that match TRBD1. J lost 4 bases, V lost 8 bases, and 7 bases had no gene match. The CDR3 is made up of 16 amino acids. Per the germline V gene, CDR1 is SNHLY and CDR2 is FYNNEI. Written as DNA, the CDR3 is TGTGCCAGCGTAACCGGGACAGGGGGATATAATTCACCCCTCCACTTT. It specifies CASVTGTGGYNSPLHF.

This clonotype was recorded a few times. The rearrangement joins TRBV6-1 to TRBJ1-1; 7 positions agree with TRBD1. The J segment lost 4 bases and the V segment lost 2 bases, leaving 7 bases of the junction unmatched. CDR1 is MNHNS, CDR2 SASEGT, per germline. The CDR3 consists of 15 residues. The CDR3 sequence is CASSEPTGISTEAFF. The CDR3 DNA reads TGTGCCAGCAGTGAACCGACAGGGATAAGCACTGAAGCTTTCTTT.

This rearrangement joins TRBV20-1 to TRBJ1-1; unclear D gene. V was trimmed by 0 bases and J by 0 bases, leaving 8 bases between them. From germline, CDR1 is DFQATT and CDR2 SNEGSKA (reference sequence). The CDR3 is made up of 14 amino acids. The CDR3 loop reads CSARDTSMNTEAFF. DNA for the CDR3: TGCAGTGCTAGAGATACCAGTATGAACACTGAAGCTTTCTTT.

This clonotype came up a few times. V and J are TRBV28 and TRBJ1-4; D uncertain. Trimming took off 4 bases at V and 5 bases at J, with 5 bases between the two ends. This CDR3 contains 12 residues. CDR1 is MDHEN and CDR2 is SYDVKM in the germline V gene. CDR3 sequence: CASSWGNEKLFF. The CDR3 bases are TGTGCCAGCAGTTGGGGAAATGAAAAACTGTTTTTT. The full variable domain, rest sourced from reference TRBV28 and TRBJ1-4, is DVKVTQSSRYLVKRTGEKVFLECVQDMDHENMFWYRQDPGLGLRLIYFSYDVKMKEKGDIPEGYSVSREKKERFSLILESASTNQTSMYLCASSWGNEKLFFGSGTQLSVL.